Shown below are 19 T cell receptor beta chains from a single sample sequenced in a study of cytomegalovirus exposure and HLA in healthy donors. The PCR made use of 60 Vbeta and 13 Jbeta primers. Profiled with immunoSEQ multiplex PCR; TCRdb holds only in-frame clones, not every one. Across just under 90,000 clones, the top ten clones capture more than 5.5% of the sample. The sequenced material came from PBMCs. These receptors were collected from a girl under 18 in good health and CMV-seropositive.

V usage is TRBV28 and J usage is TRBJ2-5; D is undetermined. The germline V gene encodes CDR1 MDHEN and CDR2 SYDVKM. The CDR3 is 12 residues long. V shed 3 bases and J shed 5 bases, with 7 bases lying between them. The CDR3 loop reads CASSFVRETQYF. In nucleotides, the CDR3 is TGTGCCAGCAGTTTCGTTCGGGAGACCCAGTACTTC.

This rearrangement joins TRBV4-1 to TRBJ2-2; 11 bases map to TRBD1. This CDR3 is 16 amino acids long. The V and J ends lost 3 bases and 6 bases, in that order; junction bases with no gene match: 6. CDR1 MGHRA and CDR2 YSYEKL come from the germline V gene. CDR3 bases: TGCGCCAGCAGCCAGGACAGGGGGCCCCTGGCCGGGGAGCTGTTTTTT. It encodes CASSQDRGPLAGELFF.

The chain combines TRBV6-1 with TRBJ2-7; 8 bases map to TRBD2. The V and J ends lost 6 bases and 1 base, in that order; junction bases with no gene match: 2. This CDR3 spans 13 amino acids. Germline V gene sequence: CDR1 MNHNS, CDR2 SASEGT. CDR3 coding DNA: TGTGCCAGCAGGACTAGCGCGTCCTACGAGCAGTACGTC. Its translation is CASRTSASYEQYV.

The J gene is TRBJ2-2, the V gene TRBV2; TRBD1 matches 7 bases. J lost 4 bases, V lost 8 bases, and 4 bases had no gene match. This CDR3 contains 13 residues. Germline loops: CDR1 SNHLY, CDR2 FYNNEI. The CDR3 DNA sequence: TGTGCCAGCCGACAGGGTGGCACCGGGGAGCTGTTTTTT. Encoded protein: CASRQGGTGELFF. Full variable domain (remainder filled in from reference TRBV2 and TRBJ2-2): EPEVTQTPSHQVTQMGQEVILRCVPISNHLYFYWYRQILGQKVEFLVSFYNNEISEKSEIFDDQFSVERPDGSNFTLKIRSTKLEDSAMYFCASRQGGTGELFFGEGSRLTVL.

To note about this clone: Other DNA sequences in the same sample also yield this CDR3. This CDR3 reads CASSYSASQTPMTGGGSNQPQHF. The CDR3 nucleotides read TGTGCCAGCAGTTACTCCGCGTCCCAAACCCCCATGACAGGGGGCGGGAGCAATCAGCCCCAGCATTTT. V gene TRBV6-8 combines with J gene TRBJ1-5; TRBD1 aligns across 10 bases. The CDR3 has 23 amino acids. The V and J ends lost 0 bases and 1 base, in that order; junction bases with no gene match: 21. Germline CDR1 reads MNHGY; CDR2 reads SAAAGT.

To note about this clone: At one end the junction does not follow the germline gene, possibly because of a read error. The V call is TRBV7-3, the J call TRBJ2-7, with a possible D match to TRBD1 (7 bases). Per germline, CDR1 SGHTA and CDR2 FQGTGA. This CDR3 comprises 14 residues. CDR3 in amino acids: CASSVTGEASEQYF. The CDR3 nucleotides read TGTGCCAGCAGCGTAACAGGGGAGGCTAGCGAGCAGTACTTC.

CDR3 nucleotides: TGTGCCGGCCGTACTGGACAGGCCGTAAATACTGAAGCTTTCTTT. This translates into CAGRTGQAVNTEAFF. V gene TRBV6-1 combines with J gene TRBJ1-1, with 7 bases matching TRBD1. The V gene end was trimmed by 11 bases and the J gene end by 5 bases; junction bases not matched to a gene: 17. This CDR3 comprises 15 residues. Germline-derived CDR1 and CDR2 are MNHNS and SASEGT.

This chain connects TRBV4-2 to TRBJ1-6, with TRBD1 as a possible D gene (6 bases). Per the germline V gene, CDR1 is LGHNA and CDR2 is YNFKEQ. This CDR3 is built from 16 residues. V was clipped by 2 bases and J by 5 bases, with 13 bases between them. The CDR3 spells CASSQKGQLNNSPLHF. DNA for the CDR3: TGTGCCAGCAGCCAAAAAGGACAGCTAAATAATTCACCCCTCCACTTT.

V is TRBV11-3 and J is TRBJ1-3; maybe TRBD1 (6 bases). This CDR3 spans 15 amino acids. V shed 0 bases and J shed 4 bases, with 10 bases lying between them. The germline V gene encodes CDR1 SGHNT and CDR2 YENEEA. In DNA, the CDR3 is TGTGCCAGCAGCTTAGAACCGGGACAAGGAAACACCATATATTTT. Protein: CASSLEPGQGNTIYF.

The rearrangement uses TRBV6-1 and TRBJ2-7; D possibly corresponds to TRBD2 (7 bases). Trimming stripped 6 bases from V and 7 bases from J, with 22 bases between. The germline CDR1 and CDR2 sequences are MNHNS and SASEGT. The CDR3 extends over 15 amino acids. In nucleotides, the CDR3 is TGTGCCAGCAGCATTCTTGGGGGGGGGCCGCAGGAGCAGTACTTC. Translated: CASSILGGGPQEQYF.

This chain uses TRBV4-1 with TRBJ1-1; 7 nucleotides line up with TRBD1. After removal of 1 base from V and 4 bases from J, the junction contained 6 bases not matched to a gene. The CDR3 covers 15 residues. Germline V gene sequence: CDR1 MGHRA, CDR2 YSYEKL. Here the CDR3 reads CASSQATGQFTEAFF. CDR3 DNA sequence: TGCGCCAGCAGCCAAGCAACGGGACAGTTCACTGAAGCTTTCTTT.

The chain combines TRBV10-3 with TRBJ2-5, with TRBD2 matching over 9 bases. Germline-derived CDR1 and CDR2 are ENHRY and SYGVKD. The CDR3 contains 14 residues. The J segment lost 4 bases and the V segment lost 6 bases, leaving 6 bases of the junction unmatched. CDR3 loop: CAISRAGGTETQYF. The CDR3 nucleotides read TGTGCCATCAGCCGAGCGGGGGGTACAGAGACCCAGTACTTC.

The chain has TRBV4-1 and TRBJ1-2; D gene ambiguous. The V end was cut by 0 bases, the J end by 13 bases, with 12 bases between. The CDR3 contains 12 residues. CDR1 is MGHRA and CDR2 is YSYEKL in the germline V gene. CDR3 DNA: TGCGCCAGCAGCCAAGATCAGGCTATTCGCACCTTC. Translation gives CASSQDQAIRTF.

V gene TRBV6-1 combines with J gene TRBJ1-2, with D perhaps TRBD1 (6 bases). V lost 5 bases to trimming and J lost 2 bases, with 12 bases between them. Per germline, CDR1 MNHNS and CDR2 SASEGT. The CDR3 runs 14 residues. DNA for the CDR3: TGTGCCAGCAGTAGGAACAGGGAGAACTATGGCTACACCTTC. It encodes CASSRNRENYGYTF.

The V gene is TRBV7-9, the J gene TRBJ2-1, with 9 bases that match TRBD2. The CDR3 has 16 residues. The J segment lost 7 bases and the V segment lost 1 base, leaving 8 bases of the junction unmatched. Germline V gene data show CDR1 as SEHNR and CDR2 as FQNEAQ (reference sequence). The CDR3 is CASSLGVSGGRNEQFF. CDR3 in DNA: TGTGCCAGCAGCTTAGGGGTTAGCGGGGGTAGGAATGAGCAGTTCTTC.

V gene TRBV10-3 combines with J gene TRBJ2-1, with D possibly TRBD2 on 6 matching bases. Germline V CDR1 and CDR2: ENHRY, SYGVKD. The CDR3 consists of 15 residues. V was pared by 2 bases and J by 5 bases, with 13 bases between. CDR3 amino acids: CAISEKEAGNNEQFF. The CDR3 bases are TGTGCCATCAGTGAGAAAGAGGCGGGAAACAATGAGCAGTTCTTC.

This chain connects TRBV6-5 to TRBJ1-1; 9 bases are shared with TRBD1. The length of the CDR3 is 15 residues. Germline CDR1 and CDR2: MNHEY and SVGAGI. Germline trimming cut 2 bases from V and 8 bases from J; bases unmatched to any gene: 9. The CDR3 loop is CASSYGTGRAREAFF. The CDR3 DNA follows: TGTGCCAGCAGTTACGGGACAGGGAGGGCTCGGGAAGCTTTCTTT.

The CDR3 here is CASSQGASPAGTDTQYF. The CDR3 bases are TGCGCCAGCAGCCAAGGTGCTTCGCCCGCGGGCACAGATACGCAGTATTTT. The rearrangement joins TRBV4-3 to TRBJ2-3; D not certain. Germline CDR1 reads LGHNA; CDR2 reads YSLEER. The CDR3 contains 17 residues. The V and J ends lost 1 base and 1 base respectively, with 15 bases between them.

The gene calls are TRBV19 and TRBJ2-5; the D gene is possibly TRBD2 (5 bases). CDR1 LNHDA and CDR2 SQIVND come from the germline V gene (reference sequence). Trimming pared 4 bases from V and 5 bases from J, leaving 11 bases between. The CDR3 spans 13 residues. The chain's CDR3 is CASSSLGGETQYF. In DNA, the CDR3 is TGTGCCAGTAGTAGCCTCGGCGGGGAGACCCAGTACTTC.